Listed here are 9 T cell receptor beta chains from one sample, sequenced in a study of shared clonotypes between healthy human individuals. The assay was immunoSEQ multiplex PCR, and TCRdb's table has in-frame clones only and misses some. The sample lists millions of clones, about 92% occurring once. Sequencing was done on a sample of naive CD4+ T cells sorted from blood. Subset: CD45RA+ positively selected. The receptor source for this set is a man aged 18 to 30 in good health.

This clone was seen only a few times. V gene TRBV6-5 combines with J gene TRBJ1-6, with D possibly matching TRBD1 (6 bases). With 6 bases removed from V and 4 bases from J, the gap between germline ends came to 10 bases. Germline lookup yields CDR1 MNHEY and CDR2 SVGAGI. This CDR3 has 14 amino acids. CDR3 region: CASSKGVYNSPLHF. CDR3 coding DNA: TGTGCCAGCAGCAAGGGGGTGTATAATTCACCCCTCCACTTT.

This sequence joins TRBV5-8 and TRBJ1-1, with a tentative D call TRBD1 (6 bases). The CDR3 sequence is 15 residues long. Germline CDR1 reads SGHTS; CDR2 reads YDEGEE. The V gene lost 2 bases and the J gene lost 1 base, with 12 bases spanning the gap. CDR3 nucleotides: TGTGCCAGCAGCTTCCAGGGGTGGGAGAACACTGAAGCTTTCTTT. Translated: CASSFQGWENTEAFF.

The chain uses TRBV27 and TRBJ1-4; D is perhaps TRBD1 (6 bases). Germline V gene lookup returns CDR1 MNHEY and CDR2 SMNVEV (reference sequence). V shed 6 bases and J shed 7 bases, with 9 bases lying between them. The length of the CDR3 is 12 residues. DNA for the CDR3: TGTGCCAGCAGAGGGGGGGGTGAAAAACTGTTTTTT. It translates to CASRGGGEKLFF. Together with reference TRBV27 and TRBJ1-4, the CDR3 gives the full variable domain: EAQVTQNPRYLITVTGKKLTVTCSQNMNHEYMSWYRQDPGLGLRQIYYSMNVEVTDKGDVPEGYKVSRKEKRNFPLILESPSPNQTSLYFCASRGGGEKLFFGSGTQLSVL.

The V gene is TRBV5-1, the J gene TRBJ2-1, with D unresolved. Looked up from germline, CDR1 is SGHRS and CDR2 is YFSETQ. The CDR3 extends over 16 amino acids. Deletions cut 1 base from V and 1 base from J, with 12 bases between. In DNA form, the CDR3 reads TGCGCCAGCAGCTTGAGGGCAAAATTATCCTACAATGAGCAGTTCTTC. It translates to CASSLRAKLSYNEQFF.

The rearrangement joins TRBV6-5 to TRBJ1-2, with D possibly matching TRBD1 (5 bases). Trimming removed 6 bases from V and 3 bases from J, with 11 bases in between. The CDR3 has 13 amino acids. Germline CDR1 and CDR2: MNHEY and SVGAGI. The CDR3 sequence: CASRDTNYYGYTF. CDR3 bases: TGTGCCAGCAGGGACACTAATTACTATGGCTACACCTTC.

The chain uses TRBV5-4 and TRBJ1-4; D is perhaps TRBD1 (5 bases). Trimming took 1 base from V and 8 from J, leaving 18 bases between them. The CDR3 length is 16 residues. Germline V gene sequence: CDR1 SGHNT, CDR2 YYREEE (reference sequence). CDR3 nucleotides: TGTGCCAGCAGCTTGAGTTTGGGGCAGGGCACCGAAAAACTGTTTTTT. As protein: CASSLSLGQGTEKLFF.

The chain employs TRBV19 and TRBJ1-2; maybe TRBD1 (6 bases). The CDR3 runs 13 residues. Trimming removed 8 bases from V and 2 bases from J, with 12 bases in between. The germline gives CDR1 LNHDA, CDR2 SQIVND (reference sequence). CDR3 nucleotide sequence: TGTGCCAGTGCCGATGGACAGAACTATGGCTACACCTTC. Protein: CASADGQNYGYTF.

The V gene is TRBV5-1, the J gene TRBJ2-7; tentatively, D is TRBD1 or TRBD2 (6 bases each). V gave up 0 bases and J gave up 3 bases, with 13 bases separating them. The CDR3 totals 15 residues. CDR1 SGHRS and CDR2 YFSETQ come from the germline V gene. CDR3 in amino acids: CASSLGGAANYEQYF. CDR3 DNA sequence: TGCGCCAGCAGCTTGGGGGGGGCCGCCAACTACGAGCAGTACTTC.

CDR3 region: CAWSDRVGNTIYF. In DNA, the CDR3 is TGTGCCTGGTCTGACAGGGTCGGAAACACCATATATTTT. The chain joins TRBV30 to TRBJ1-3, with 7 bases fitting TRBD1. Germline CDR1 reads GTSNPN; CDR2 reads SVGIG (reference sequence). V dropped 5 bases and J dropped 4; count of bases not matched to a gene: 5. This CDR3 comprises 13 residues.